The T cell receptor beta chain under discussion was sequenced for a study of siplizumab effects on memory and regulatory T cells. Study-wide results and caveats: Proliferating Tregs in siplizumab cultures were never verified as suppressive. Unstimulated subsets accounted for the mapping of only a minor share of the clones that were alloreactive.

TCRdb's copy holds only in-frame clones and misses some; the assay was immunoSEQ multiplex PCR. The table includes about 470 clones, 60% to 70% detected once. V lost 4 bases, J lost 3 bases, and 11 bases stayed unmatched. The CDR3 is made up of 17 amino acids. Germline V CDR1 and CDR2: LNHDA, SQIVND (reference sequence). It was at 37°C and for under 7 days that the mixed lymphocyte reaction cells were cocultured. Concerning this clone: Its antigen remains unknown.

The TCR originated in a human donor in good health; the cells came from an allogeneic mixed lymphocyte reaction. The sequenced sample was CFSE-low (dividing) CD4+ T cells sorted from an allogeneic mixed lymphocyte reaction. The rearrangement uses TRBV19 and TRBJ2-4; 8 bases map to TRBD1. CDR3 in DNA: TGTGCCAGTAGTACGGTATCAGGGGGCCATGGCAAAAACATTCAGTACTTC. Translating it yields CASSTVSGGHGKNIQYF.